Presented here are 9 T cell receptor beta chains from one specimen sequenced in a study of beta chain features in type 1 diabetes. No cognate antigen is known for these TCRs. Expressed TCRB transcripts got sequenced, as all isolated RNA was reverse transcribed. The repertoire was sequenced with immunoSEQ multiplex PCR; TCRdb's copy has only in-frame clones and lacks some. Of hundreds of thousands of clones listed, over 12% are singletons. Study-wide findings and caveats: Shortening that was moderate but significant affected the TCRB CDR3s of Type 1 diabetes patients in all four CD4+ subsets.

The sample consisted of naive CD4+ T cells from blood. The receptors stem from a man younger than 35 with type 1 diabetes.

This clone occurred a few times. The chain is built from TRBV27 and TRBJ2-5; the D gene is possibly TRBD1 (6 bases). Between the trimmed V and J ends, which lost 3 bases and 3 bases, there was a span of 11 bases. Germline lookup yields CDR1 MNHEY and CDR2 SMNVEV (reference sequence). The CDR3 covers 14 residues. CDR3 in amino acids: CASSFGTPKETQYF. The CDR3 DNA sequence: TGTGCCAGCAGTTTCGGGACACCAAAAGAGACCCAGTACTTC.

This clone occurred a few times. The chain employs TRBV12-5 and TRBJ2-3, with a possible D match to TRBD2 (5 bases). CDR3 length: 16 amino acids. V lost 5 bases, J lost 0 bases, and 15 bases lay in between. Germline loops: CDR1 LGHNT, CDR2 FRNRAP. The CDR3 spells CASGAGVAPSTDTQYF. The CDR3 nucleotides read TGTGCTAGTGGTGCCGGGGTGGCCCCTAGCACAGATACGCAGTATTTT.

This clone has more than one count but fewer than ten. V gene TRBV11-2 combines with J gene TRBJ2-3; D might be TRBD2 (5 bases). Trimming pared 5 bases from V and 2 bases from J, leaving 20 bases between. The germline gives CDR1 SGHAT, CDR2 FQNNGV. This CDR3 contains 17 residues. The CDR3 is CASSKGGFGWDTDTQYF. The CDR3, as DNA: TGTGCCAGCAGCAAAGGCGGGTTTGGGTGGGACACAGATACGCAGTATTTT.

The rearrangement links TRBV28 to TRBJ1-5, with D uncertain. This CDR3 spans 16 amino acids. Germline V CDR1 and CDR2: MDHEN, SYDVKM. The V end lost 3 bases, the J end lost 0 bases, and 12 bases lay between the germline ends. In DNA form, the CDR3 reads TGTGCCAGCAGTTTTTATTCCGAGCCTAGCAATCAGCCCCAGCATTTT. Translating gives CASSFYSEPSNQPQHF. Combining the CDR3 with reference TRBV28 and TRBJ1-5 gives the whole variable domain DVKVTQSSRYLVKRTGEKVFLECVQDMDHENMFWYRQDPGLGLRLIYFSYDVKMKEKGDIPEGYSVSREKKERFSLILESASTNQTSMYLCASSFYSEPSNQPQHFGDGTRLSIL.

The chain couples TRBV14 to TRBJ2-7, with D possibly TRBD2 on 5 matching bases. Trimming stripped 1 base from V and 7 bases from J, with 17 bases between. From germline, CDR1 is SGHDN and CDR2 FVKESK. The CDR3 has 15 amino acids. CDR3 DNA: TGTGCCAGCAGCCAAGTGCCCGGGAACAGAATAGAGCAGTACTTC. This translates into CASSQVPGNRIEQYF.

CDR3 DNA sequence: TGTGCCAGCAGCTTTCGGCAGGGTGCCGAGCAGTACTTC. This codes for CASSFRQGAEQYF. The V gene is TRBV7-9, the J gene TRBJ2-7, with D possibly matching TRBD1 (5 bases). Per the germline V gene, CDR1 is SEHNR and CDR2 is FQNEAQ (reference sequence). The CDR3 length is 13 residues. Trimming took off 3 bases at V and 6 bases at J, with 12 bases between the two ends.

Only a few counts were recorded for this clone. Other DNA sequences in the same sample also yield this CDR3. The CDR3 protein is CASSPGGYEQYF. CDR3 coding DNA: TGTGCCAGCAGCCCAGGGGGTTACGAGCAGTACTTC. The chain combines TRBV7-2 with TRBJ2-7; 7 positions agree with TRBD1. This CDR3 contains 12 residues. The ends lost 5 bases at V and 4 bases at J; junction bases unmatched: 2. Per the germline V gene, CDR1 is SGHTA and CDR2 is FQGNSA. The entire variable domain, with the rest obtained from reference TRBV7-2 and TRBJ2-7, is as follows: GAGVSQSPSNKVTEKGKDVELRCDPISGHTALYWYRQSLGQGLEFLIYFQGNSAPDKSGLPSDRFSAERTGGSVSTLTIQRTQQEDSAVYLCASSPGGYEQYFGPGTRLTVT.

This clone was recorded a few times. The chain uses TRBV2 and TRBJ1-3; maybe TRBD1 (6 bases). CDR3 length: 14 residues. The V and J ends lost 8 bases and 2 bases respectively, with 13 bases between them. In germline, CDR1 is SNHLY, CDR2 FYNNEI. This chain's CDR3 is CASQGGIPGNTIYF. In DNA, the CDR3 is TGTGCCAGCCAAGGGGGTATCCCTGGAAACACCATATATTTT.

This rearrangement joins TRBV14 to TRBJ2-1; a possible D gene is TRBD2 (5 bases). With 3 bases removed from V and 0 bases from J, the gap between germline ends came to 18 bases. The CDR3 extends over 18 amino acids. Germline CDR1 is SGHDN and CDR2 is FVKESK. CDR3 nucleotide sequence: TGTGCCAGCAGCCACAGAGTTAGCGCTCGAAGCTCCTACAATGAGCAGTTCTTC. This codes for CASSHRVSARSSYNEQFF.